The present TCR beta chain was sequenced within a study of naive and memory T cell subsets. General study findings and limits: Especially in CD8 cells, naive repertoires contained a few larger clonotypes, possibly CD45RA-re-expressing memory cells.

An equimolar mix of two oligonucleotides served as the beta constant-region primer for TRBC1 and TRBC2. Nested alpha and beta constant-region primers with the SP2 primer drove four PCR rounds on ligated cDNA. TCRdb called the UMI-ligation and nested PCR reads again in MiXCR, with one record for every CDR3 protein. In the table there are over 110,000 distinct CDR3 sequences, about a fifth of which are singletons. With regard to this clonotype: The antigen is undetermined.

Trimming at V came to 5 bases and at J to 0 bases, leaving 7 bases not matched to a gene. Germline-derived CDR1 and CDR2 are GTSNPN and SVGIG (reference sequence). CDR3 length: 15 amino acids. This TCR came from a human donor in good health. Sequences were obtained from naive CD8+ T cells from blood. The chain carries TRBV30 and TRBJ2-1, with 7 positions matching TRBD2. CDR3 nucleotides: TGTGCCTGGGCTAGCGGAGAGAGCTCCTACAATGAGCAGTTCTTC. This translates into CAWASGESSYNEQFF.